The entry below describes one T cell receptor (beta chain). The antigen remains undetermined. This record belongs to a study of cytomegalovirus exposure and HLA in healthy donors. This CDR3 has 13 residues. Germline V gene lookup returns CDR1 MDHEN and CDR2 SYDVKM. V was clipped by 11 bases and J by 0 bases, with 14 bases between them. Study outcomes and limitations: A later analysis showed that HLA-associated TCR beta chains had undergone more clonal expansion than equally common others. Cytomegalovirus-associated TCR beta chains were listed, numbering 164. Researchers reported in a later analysis that a missense DCLRE1C variant was tied to TCR beta V- and J-gene trimming.

The PCR ran on 60 Vbeta and 13 Jbeta primers. The assay was immunoSEQ multiplex PCR, and TCRdb's table has in-frame clones only and misses some. The sample gives about 160,000 clones, about two thirds of which show up once; approximately 3% is in the top ten. This receptor was obtained from a woman between 25 and 40 years old in good health and CMV-seronegative. This sequence joins TRBV28 and TRBJ2-7; tentatively, D is TRBD2 (6 bases). Sequenced material: PBMCs. The CDR3 here is CAALRGSSYEQYF. The CDR3 region has the DNA TGTGCCGCCCTCCGGGGGAGCTCCTACGAGCAGTACTTC.